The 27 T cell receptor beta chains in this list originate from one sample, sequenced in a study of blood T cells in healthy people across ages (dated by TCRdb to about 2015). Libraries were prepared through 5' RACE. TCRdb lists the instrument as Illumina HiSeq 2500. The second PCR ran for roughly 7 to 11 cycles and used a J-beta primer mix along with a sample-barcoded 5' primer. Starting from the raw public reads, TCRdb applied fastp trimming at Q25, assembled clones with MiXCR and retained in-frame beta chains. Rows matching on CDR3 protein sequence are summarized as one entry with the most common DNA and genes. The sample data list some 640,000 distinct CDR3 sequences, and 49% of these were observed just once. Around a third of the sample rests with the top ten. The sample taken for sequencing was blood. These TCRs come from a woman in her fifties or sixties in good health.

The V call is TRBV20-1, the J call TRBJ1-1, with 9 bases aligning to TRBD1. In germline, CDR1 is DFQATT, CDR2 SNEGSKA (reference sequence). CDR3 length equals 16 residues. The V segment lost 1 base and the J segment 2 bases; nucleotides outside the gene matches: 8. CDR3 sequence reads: CSARVFTGGTNTEAFF. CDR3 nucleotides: TGCAGTGCTAGAGTTTTTACAGGGGGCACCAACACTGAAGCTTTCTTT.

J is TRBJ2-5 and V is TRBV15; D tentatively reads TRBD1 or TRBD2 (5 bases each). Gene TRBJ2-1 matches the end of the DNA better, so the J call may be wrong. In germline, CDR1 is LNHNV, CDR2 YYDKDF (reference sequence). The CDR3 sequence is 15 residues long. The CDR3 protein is CATSRLIGDQETQFF. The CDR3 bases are TGTGCCACCAGCAGATTGATCGGGGACCAAGAGACCCAGTTCTTC.

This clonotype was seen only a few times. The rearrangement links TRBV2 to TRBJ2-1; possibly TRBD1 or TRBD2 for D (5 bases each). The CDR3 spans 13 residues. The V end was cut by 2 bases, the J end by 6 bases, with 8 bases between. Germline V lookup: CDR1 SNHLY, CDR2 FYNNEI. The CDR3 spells CASSELGTNEQFF. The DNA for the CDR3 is TGTGCCAGCAGTGAATTGGGGACCAATGAGCAGTTCTTC.

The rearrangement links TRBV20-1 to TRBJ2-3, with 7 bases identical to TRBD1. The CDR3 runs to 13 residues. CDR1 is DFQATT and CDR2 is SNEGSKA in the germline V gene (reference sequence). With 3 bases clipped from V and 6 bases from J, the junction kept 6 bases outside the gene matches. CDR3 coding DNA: TGCAGTGCTAGGGACAGGACGGGGGATACGCAGTATTTT. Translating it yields CSARDRTGDTQYF.

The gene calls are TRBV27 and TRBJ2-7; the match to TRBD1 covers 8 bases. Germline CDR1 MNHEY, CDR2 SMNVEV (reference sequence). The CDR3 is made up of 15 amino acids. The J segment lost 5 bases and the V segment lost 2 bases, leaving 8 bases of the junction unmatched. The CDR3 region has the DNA TGTGCCAGCAGTTTAATAGGACAGGGATCCCACGAGCAGTACTTC. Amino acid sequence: CASSLIGQGSHEQYF.

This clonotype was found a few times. As DNA, the CDR3 is TGTGCCAGCAGTCTCCACAGGGAGCGGGATACGCAGTATTTT. Its protein is CASSLHRERDTQYF. This sequence joins TRBV12-3 or TRBV12-4 and TRBJ2-3; a possible D gene is TRBD1 (6 bases). The CDR3 totals 14 residues. V was pared by 5 bases and J by 6 bases, with 15 bases between.

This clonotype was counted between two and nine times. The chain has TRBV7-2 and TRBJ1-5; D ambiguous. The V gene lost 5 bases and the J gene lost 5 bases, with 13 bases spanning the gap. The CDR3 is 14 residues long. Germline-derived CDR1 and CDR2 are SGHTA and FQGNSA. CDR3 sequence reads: CASSKHPGDQPQHF. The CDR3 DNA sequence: TGTGCCAGCAGCAAACATCCCGGGGATCAGCCCCAGCATTTT.

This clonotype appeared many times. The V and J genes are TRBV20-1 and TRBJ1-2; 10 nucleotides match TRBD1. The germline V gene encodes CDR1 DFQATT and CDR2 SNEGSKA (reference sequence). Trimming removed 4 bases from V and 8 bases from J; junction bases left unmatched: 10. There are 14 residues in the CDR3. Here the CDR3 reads CSAKDPGQGRGYTF. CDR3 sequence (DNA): TGCAGTGCTAAGGATCCGGGACAGGGGCGAGGCTACACCTTC.

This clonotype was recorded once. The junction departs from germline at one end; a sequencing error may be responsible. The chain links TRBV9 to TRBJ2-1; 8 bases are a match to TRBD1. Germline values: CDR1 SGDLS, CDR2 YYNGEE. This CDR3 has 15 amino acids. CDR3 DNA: TGTGCCAGCAGCGTAGAGGGACAGGCCTATAATGAGCAGTTCTTC. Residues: CASSVEGQAYNEQFF.

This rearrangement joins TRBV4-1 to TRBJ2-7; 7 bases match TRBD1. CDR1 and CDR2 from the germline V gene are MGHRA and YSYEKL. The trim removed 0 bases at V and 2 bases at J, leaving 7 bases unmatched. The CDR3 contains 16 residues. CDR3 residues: CASSQDTDRSTYEQYF. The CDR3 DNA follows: TGCGCCAGCAGCCAAGATACGGACAGGTCAACCTACGAGCAGTACTTC.

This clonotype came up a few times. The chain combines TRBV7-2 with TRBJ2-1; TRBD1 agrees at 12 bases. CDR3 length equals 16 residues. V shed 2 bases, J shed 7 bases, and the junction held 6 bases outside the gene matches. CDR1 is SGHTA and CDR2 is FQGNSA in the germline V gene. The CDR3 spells CASSLRGQGAGNEQFF. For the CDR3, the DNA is TGTGCCAGCAGCTTAAGGGGACAGGGGGCGGGGAATGAGCAGTTCTTC.

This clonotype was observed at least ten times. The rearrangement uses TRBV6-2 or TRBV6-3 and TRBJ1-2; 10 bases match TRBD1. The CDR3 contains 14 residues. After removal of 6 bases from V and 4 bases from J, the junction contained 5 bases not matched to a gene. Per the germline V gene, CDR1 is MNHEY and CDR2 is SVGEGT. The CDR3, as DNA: TGTGCCAGCAGGGAGACAGGGGGCGTCTATGGCTACACCTTC. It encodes CASRETGGVYGYTF.

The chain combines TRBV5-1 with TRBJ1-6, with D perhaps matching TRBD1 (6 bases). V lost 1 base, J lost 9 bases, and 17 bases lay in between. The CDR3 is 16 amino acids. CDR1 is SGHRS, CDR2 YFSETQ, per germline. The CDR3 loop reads CASSLWPQGIRSPLHF. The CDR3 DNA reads TGCGCCAGCAGCTTGTGGCCGCAGGGGATCCGTTCACCCCTCCACTTT.

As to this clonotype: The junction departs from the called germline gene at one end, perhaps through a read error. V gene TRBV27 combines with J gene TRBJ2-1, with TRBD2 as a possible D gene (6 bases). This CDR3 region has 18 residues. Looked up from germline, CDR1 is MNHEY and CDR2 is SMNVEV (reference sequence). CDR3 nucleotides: TGTACCAGCAGCCCTATCTCCCCAGGGTACGGAGGGGACAATGAGCAGTTCTTC. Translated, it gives CTSSPISPGYGGDNEQFF.

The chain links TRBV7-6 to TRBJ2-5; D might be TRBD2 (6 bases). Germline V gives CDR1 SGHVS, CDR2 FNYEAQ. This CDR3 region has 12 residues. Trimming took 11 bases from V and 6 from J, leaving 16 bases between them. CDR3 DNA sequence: TGTGCCGGCGGGACCGACGGCCAGACCCAGTACTTC. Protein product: CAGGTDGQTQYF.

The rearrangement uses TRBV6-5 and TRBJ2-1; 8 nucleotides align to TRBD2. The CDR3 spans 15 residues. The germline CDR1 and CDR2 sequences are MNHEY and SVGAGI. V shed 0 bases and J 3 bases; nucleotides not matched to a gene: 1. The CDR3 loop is CASSYSSGDYNEQFF. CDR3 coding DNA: TGTGCCAGCAGTTACTCTAGCGGGGACTACAATGAGCAGTTCTTC.

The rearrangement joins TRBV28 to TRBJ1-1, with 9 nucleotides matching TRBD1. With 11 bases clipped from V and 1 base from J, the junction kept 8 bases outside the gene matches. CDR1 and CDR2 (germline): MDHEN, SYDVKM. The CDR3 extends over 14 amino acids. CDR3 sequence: CAGTTGGKNTEAFF. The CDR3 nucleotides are TGTGCCGGGACGACAGGGGGGAAGAACACTGAAGCTTTCTTT.

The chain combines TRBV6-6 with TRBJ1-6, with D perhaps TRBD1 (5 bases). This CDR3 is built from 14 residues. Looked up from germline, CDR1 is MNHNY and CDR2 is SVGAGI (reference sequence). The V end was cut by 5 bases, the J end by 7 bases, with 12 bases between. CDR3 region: CASSNPGNNSPLHF. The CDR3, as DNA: TGTGCCAGCAGTAACCCAGGGAACAATTCACCCCTCCACTTT.

CDR3 bases: TGCGCCAGCAGCCAATTAACAGGGCCATATGGCTACACCTTC. Protein: CASSQLTGPYGYTF. The chain recombines TRBV4-3 with TRBJ1-2; perhaps TRBD1 as D (6 bases). Trimming left V 2 bases short and J 5 bases short, with 12 bases between. This CDR3 comprises 14 residues. The germline V gene has CDR1 LGHNA and CDR2 YSLEER.

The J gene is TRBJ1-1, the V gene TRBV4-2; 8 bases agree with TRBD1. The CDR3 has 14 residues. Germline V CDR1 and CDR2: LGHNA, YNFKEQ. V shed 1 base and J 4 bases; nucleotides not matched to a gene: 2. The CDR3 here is CASSQAGQGTEAFF. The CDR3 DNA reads TGTGCCAGCAGCCAAGCAGGACAGGGCACTGAAGCTTTCTTT.

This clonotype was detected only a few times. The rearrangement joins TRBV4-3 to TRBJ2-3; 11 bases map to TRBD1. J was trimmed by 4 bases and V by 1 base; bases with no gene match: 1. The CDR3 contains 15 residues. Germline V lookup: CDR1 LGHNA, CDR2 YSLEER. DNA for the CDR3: TGCGCCAGCAGCCAAGGGACAGGGGGCCCAGATACGCAGTATTTT. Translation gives CASSQGTGGPDTQYF.

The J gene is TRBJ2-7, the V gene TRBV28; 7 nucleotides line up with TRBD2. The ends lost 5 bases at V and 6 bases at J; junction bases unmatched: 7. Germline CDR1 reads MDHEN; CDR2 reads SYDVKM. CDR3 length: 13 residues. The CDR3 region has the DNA TGTGCCAGCAGTGGGGCGGGAGTGTGCGAGCAGTACTTC. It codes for CASSGAGVCEQYF.

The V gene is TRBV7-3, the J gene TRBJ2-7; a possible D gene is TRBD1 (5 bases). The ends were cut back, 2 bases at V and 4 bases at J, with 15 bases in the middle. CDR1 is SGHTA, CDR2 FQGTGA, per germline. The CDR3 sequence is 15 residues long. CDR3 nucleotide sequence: TGTGCCAGCAGCTTATATGCCCAGGGCCAATACGAGCAGTACTTC. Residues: CASSLYAQGQYEQYF.

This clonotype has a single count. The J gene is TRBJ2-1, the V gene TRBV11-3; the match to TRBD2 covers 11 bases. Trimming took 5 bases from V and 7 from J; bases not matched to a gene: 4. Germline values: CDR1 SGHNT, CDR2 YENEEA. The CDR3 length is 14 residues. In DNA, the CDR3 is TGTGCCAGCAGCCCGACTAGCGGGGTTAATGAGCAGTTCTTC. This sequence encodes CASSPTSGVNEQFF.

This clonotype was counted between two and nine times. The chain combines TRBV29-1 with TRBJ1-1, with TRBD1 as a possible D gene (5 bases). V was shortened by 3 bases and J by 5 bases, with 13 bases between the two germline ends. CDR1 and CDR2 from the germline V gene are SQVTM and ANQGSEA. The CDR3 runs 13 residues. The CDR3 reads CSVDLRGDTEAFF. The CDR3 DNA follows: TGCAGCGTTGATCTCAGAGGGGATACTGAAGCTTTCTTT.

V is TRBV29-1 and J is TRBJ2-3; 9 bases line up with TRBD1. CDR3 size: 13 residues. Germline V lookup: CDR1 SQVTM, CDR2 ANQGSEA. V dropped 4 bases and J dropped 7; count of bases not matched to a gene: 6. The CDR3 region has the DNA TGCAGCGTTGTAGGGACAGGGACCTATACGCAGTATTTT. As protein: CSVVGTGTYTQYF.

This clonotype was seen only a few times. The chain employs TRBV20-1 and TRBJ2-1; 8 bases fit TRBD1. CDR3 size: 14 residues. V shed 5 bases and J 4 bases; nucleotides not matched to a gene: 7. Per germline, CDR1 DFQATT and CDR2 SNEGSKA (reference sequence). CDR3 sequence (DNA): TGCAGTGCTGTCGCGAACAGGGGGTACAATGAGCAGTTCTTC. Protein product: CSAVANRGYNEQFF.